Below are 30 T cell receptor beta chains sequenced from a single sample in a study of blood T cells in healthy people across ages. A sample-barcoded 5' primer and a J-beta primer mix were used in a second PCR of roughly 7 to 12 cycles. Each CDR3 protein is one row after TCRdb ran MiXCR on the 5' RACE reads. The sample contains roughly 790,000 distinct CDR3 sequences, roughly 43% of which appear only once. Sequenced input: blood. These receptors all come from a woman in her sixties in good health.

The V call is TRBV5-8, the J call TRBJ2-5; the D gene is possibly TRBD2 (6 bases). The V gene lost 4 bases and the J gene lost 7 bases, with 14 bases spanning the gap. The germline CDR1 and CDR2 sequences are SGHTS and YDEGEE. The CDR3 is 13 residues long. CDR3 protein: CASSATPGGTQYF. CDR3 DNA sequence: TGTGCCAGCAGCGCGACCCCCGGGGGGACCCAGTACTTC.

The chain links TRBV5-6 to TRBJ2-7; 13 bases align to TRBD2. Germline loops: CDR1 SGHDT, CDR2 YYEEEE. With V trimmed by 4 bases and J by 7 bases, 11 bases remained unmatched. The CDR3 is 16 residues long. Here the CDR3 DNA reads TGTGCCAGCAGCCGCACGGGACTAGCGGGGTTCAATGAGCAGTACTTC. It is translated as CASSRTGLAGFNEQYF.

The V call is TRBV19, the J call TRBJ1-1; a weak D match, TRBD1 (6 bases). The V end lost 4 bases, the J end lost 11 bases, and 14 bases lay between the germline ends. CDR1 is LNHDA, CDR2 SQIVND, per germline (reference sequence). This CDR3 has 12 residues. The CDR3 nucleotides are TGTGCCAGTAGTAGGGACAAAGAGAAGGCTTTCTTT. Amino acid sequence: CASSRDKEKAFF.

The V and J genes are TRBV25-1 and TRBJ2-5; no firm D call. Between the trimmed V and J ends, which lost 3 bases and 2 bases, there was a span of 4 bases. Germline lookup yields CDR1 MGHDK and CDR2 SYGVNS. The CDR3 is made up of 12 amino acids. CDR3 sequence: CASSENQETQYF. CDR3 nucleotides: TGTGCCAGCAGTGAGAATCAAGAGACCCAGTACTTC.

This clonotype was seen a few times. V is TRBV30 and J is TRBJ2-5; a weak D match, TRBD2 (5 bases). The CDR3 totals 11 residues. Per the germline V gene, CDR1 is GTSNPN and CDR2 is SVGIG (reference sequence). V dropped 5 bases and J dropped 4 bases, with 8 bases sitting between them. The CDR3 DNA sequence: TGTGCCTGGGGAGGTGGAGAGACCCAGTACTTC. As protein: CAWGGGETQYF.

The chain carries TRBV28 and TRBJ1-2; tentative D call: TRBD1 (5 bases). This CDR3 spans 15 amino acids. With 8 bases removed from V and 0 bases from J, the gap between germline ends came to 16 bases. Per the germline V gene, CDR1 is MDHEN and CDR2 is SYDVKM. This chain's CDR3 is CASHLGVAANYGYTF. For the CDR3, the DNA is TGTGCCAGCCATCTGGGGGTAGCAGCTAACTATGGCTACACCTTC.

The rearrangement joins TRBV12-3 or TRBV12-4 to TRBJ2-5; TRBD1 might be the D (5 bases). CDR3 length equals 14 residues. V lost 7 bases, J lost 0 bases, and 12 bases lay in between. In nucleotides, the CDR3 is TGTGCCAGCATCGATGGGGCGTACCAAGAGACCCAGTACTTC. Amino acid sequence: CASIDGAYQETQYF.

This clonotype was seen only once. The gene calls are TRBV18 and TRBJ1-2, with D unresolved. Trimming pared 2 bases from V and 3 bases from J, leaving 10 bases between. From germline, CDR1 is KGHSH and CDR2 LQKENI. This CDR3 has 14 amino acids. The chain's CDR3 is CASSPGVEHYGYTF. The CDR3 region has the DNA TGTGCCAGCTCACCAGGGGTTGAGCACTATGGCTACACCTTC.

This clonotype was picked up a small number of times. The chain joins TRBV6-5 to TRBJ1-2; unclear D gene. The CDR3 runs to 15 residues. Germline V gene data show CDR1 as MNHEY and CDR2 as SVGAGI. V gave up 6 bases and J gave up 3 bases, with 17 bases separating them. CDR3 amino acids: CASSSRRSHYYGYTF. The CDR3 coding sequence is TGTGCCAGCAGCTCCCGACGGAGCCACTACTATGGCTACACCTTC.

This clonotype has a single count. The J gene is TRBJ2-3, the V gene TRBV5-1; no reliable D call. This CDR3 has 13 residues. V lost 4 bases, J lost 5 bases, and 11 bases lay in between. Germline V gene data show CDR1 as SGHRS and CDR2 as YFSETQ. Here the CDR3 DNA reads TGCGCCAGCAGCCTTCATCCCGGAGATACGCAGTATTTT. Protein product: CASSLHPGDTQYF. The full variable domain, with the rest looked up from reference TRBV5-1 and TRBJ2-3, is KAGVTQTPRYLIKTRGQQVTLSCSPISGHRSVSWYQQTPGQGLQFLFEYFSETQRNKGNFPGRFSGRQFSNSRSEMNVSTLELGDSALYLCASSLHPGDTQYFGPGTRLTVL.

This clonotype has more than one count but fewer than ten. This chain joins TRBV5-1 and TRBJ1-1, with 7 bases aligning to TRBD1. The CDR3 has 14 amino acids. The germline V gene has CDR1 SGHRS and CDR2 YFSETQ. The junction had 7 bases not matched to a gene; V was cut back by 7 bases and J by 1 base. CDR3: CASGEGAANTEAFF. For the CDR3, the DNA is TGCGCCAGCGGGGAGGGGGCGGCGAACACTGAAGCTTTCTTT.

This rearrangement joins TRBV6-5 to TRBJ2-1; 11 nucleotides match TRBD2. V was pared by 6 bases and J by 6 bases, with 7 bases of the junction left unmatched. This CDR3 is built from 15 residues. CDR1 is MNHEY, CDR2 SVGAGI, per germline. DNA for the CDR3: TGTGCCAGCAGGCTTAGCGGGGGGGCCAGCAATGAGCAGTTCTTC. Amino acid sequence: CASRLSGGASNEQFF.

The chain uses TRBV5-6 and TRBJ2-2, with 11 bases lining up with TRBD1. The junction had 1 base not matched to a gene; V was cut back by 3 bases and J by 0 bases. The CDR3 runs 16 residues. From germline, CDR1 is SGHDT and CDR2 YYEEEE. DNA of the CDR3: TGTGCCAGCAGCTGGGACAGGGGGTCGAACACCGGGGAGCTGTTTTTT. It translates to CASSWDRGSNTGELFF.

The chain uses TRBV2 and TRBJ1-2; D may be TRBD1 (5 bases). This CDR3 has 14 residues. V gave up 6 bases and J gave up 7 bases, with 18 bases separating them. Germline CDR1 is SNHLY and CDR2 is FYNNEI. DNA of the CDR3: TGTGCCAGCAGGGATACGGCAGGGACGGGTGGCTACACCTTC. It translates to CASRDTAGTGGYTF.

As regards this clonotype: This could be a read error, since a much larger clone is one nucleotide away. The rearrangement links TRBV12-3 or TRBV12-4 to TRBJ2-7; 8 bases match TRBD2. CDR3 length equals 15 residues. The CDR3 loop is CACSLDSAGVNEQYF. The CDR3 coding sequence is TGTGCCTGCAGTTTAGATTCAGCGGGAGTTAACGAGCAGTACTTC.

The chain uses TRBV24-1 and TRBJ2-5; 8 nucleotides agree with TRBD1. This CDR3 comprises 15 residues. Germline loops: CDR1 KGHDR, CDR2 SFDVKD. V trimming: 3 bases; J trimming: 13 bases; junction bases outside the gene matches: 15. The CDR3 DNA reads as TGTGCCACCAGTGATCCCGGACAGGGCACCTACGAGCGGTACTTC. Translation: CATSDPGQGTYERYF.

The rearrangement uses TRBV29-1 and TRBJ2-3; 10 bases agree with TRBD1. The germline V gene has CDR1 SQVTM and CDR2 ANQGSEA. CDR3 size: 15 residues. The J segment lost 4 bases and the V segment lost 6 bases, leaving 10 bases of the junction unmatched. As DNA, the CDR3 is TGCAGCGTGGACAGGGGGGCCTCTGGGGCAGATACGCAGTATTTT. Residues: CSVDRGASGADTQYF.

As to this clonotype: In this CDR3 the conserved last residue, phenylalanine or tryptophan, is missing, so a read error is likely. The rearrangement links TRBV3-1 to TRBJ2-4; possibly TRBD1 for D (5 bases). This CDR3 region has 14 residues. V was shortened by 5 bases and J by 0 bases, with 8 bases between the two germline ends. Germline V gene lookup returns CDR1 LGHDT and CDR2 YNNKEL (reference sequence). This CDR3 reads CASSKGLAKNIQYL. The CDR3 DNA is TGTGCCAGCAGCAAGGGGCTAGCCAAAAACATTCAGTACTTA.

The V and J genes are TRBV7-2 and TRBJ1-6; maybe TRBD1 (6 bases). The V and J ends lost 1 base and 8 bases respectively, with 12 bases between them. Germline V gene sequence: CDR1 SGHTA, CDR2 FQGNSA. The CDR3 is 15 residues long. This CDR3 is CASSLVPRGDSPLHF. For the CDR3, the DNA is TGTGCCAGCAGCTTAGTTCCCAGGGGTGATTCACCCCTCCACTTT.

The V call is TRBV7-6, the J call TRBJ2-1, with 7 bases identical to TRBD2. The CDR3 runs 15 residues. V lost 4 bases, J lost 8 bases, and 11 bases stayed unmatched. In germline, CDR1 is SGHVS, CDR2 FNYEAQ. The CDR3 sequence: CASSWSGTIIDEQFF. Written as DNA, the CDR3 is TGTGCCAGCAGCTGGTCCGGGACTATAATCGATGAGCAGTTCTTC.

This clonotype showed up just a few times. CDR3 nucleotides: TGCAGTGCTCGCTCCGGGACTAGCTACAATGAGCAGTTCTTC. Amino acids: CSARSGTSYNEQFF. The chain joins TRBV20-1 to TRBJ2-1, with 8 bases aligning to TRBD2. V was clipped by 5 bases and J by 3 bases; unmatched bases: 6. The germline gives CDR1 DFQATT, CDR2 SNEGSKA (reference sequence). The CDR3 totals 14 residues.

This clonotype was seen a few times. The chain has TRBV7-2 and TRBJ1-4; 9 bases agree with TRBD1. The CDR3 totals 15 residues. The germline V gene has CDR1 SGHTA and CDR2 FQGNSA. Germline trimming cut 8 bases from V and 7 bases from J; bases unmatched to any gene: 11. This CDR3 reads CASQPQTGGGEKLFF. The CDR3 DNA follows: TGTGCCAGCCAACCCCAGACAGGGGGGGGTGAAAAACTGTTTTTT.

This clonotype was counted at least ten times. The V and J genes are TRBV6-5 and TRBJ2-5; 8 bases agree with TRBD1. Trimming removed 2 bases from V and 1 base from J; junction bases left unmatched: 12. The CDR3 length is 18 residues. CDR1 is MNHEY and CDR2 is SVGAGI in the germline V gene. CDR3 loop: CASSYVLPGGAGQETQYF. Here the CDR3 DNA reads TGTGCCAGCAGTTACGTGCTCCCAGGGGGCGCGGGCCAAGAGACCCAGTACTTC.

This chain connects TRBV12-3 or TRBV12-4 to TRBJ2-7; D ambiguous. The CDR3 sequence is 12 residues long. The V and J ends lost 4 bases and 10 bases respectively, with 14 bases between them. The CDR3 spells CASSSHLRAQYF. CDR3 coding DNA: TGTGCCAGCAGTTCTCACTTACGGGCCCAGTACTTC.

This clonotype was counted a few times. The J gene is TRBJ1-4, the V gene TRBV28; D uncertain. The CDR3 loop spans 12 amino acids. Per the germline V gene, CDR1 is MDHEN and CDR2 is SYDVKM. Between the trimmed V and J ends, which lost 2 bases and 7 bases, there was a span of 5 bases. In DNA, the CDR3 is TGTGCCAGCAGTTTACGTCCTGAAAAACTGTTTTTT. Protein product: CASSLRPEKLFF.

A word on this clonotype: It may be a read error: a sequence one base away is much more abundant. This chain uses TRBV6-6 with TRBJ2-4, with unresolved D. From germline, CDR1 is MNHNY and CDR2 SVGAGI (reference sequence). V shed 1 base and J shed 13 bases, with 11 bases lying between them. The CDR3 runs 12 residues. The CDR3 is CASSYWNGEQYF. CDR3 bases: TGTGCCAGCAGTTACTGGAATGGTGAGCAGTACTTC.

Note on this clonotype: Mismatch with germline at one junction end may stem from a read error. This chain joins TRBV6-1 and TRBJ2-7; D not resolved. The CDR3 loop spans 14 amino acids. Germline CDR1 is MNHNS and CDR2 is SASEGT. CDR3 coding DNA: TGTGCCATCAGTGAACGGCTCCGCTCTGGGGAGCAGTACTTC. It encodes CAISERLRSGEQYF.

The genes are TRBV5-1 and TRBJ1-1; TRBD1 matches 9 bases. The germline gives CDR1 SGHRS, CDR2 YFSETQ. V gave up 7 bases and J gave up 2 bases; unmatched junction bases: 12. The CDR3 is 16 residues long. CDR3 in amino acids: CASRPWTGASNTEAFF. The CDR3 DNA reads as TGCGCCAGCCGACCCTGGACAGGGGCAAGTAACACTGAAGCTTTCTTT. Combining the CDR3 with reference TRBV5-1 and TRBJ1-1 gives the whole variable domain KAGVTQTPRYLIKTRGQQVTLSCSPISGHRSVSWYQQTPGQGLQFLFEYFSETQRNKGNFPGRFSGRQFSNSRSEMNVSTLELGDSALYLCASRPWTGASNTEAFFGQGTRLTVV.

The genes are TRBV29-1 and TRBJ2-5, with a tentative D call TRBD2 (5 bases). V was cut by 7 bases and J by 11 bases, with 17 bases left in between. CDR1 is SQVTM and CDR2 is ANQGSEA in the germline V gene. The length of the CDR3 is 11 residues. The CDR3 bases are TGCAGCGGGGGATCTCAAAGGGAGCAGTACTTC. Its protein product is CSGGSQREQYF.

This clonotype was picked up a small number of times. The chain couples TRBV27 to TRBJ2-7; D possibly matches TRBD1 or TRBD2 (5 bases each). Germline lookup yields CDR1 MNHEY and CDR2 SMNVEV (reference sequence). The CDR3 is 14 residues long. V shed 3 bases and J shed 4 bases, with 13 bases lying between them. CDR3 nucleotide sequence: TGTGCCAGCAGTTTTGGGGACGGCCAGTACGAGCAGTACTTC. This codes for CASSFGDGQYEQYF.